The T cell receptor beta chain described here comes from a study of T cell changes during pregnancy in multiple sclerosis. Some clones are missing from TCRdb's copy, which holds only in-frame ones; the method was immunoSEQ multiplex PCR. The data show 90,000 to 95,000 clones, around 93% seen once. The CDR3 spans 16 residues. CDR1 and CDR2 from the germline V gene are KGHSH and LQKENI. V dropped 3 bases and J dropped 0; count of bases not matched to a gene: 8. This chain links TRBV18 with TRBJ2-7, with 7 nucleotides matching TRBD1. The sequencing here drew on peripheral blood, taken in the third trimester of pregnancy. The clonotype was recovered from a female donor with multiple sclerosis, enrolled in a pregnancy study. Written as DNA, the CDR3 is TGTGCCAGCTCACCTCTTCCGGGACAGACCTCCTACGAGCAGTACTTC. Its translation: CASSPLPGQTSYEQYF.